These 21 T cell receptor beta chains were all obtained from the same sample, sequenced in a study of cytomegalovirus exposure and HLA in healthy donors. This PCR relied on a set of 60 Vbeta primers and 13 Jbeta primers. This table comes from immunoSEQ multiplex PCR, and its TCRdb copy is limited to in-frame clones, with some not included. The sample lists around 64,000 clones; roughly 80% were seen once. The material sequenced was PBMCs. These receptors were collected from a young woman in good health and CMV-seropositive.

This clone was recorded once. This chain connects TRBV30 to TRBJ2-5; 7 nucleotides line up with TRBD2. The J segment lost 6 bases and the V segment lost 2 bases, leaving 9 bases of the junction unmatched. There are 14 residues in the CDR3. Germline CDR1 reads GTSNPN; CDR2 reads SVGIG (reference sequence). DNA of the CDR3: TGTGCCTGGAGTAAACCGACTAGCAGGCAGACCCAGTACTTC. Protein product: CAWSKPTSRQTQYF.

The chain combines TRBV30 with TRBJ2-3; D perhaps matches TRBD2 (5 bases). Germline lookup yields CDR1 GTSNPN and CDR2 SVGIG (reference sequence). The CDR3 is 14 amino acids. CDR3 region: CAGRGLSSTDTQYF. In nucleotides, the CDR3 is TGTGCTGGCAGAGGGTTGTCTAGCACAGATACGCAGTATTTT.

The CDR3 sequence is CASSELNRGTGELFF. The CDR3, as DNA: TGTGCCAGCAGTGAACTTAACAGGGGCACCGGGGAGCTGTTTTTT. The rearrangement joins TRBV2 to TRBJ2-2, with 7 bases aligning to TRBD1. CDR1 and CDR2 (germline): SNHLY, FYNNEI. V gave up 2 bases and J gave up 4 bases; unmatched junction bases: 4. This CDR3 contains 15 residues.

The chain uses TRBV18 and TRBJ1-4; 7 bases are a match to TRBD1. Germline V CDR1 and CDR2: KGHSH, LQKENI. This CDR3 comprises 14 residues. V gave up 3 bases and J gave up 3 bases; unmatched junction bases: 1. CDR3 DNA: TGTGCCAGCTCACCTACAGGGGCTAATGAAAAACTGTTTTTT. It encodes CASSPTGANEKLFF.

The chain links TRBV5-4 to TRBJ2-5; possibly TRBD1 for D (6 bases). With 4 bases removed from V and 3 bases from J, the gap between germline ends came to 19 bases. In germline, CDR1 is SGHNT, CDR2 YYREEE (reference sequence). This CDR3 spans 16 amino acids. CDR3 region: CASSPRTAPLKETQYF. Here the CDR3 DNA reads TGTGCCAGCAGCCCCCGGACAGCACCCTTAAAAGAGACCCAGTACTTC. Full variable domain (rest looked up from reference TRBV5-4 and TRBJ2-5): ETGVTQSPTHLIKTRGQQVTLRCSSQSGHNTVSWYQQALGQGPQFIFQYYREEENGRGNFPPRFSGLQFPNYSSELNVNALELDDSALYLCASSPRTAPLKETQYFGPGTRLLVL.

The DNA for the CDR3 is TGTGCCTGGACGGGAACGAAGGAGTTCTTC. It codes for CAWTGTKEFF. The rearrangement uses TRBV30 and TRBJ2-1, with D perhaps TRBD2 (5 bases). Per the germline V gene, CDR1 is GTSNPN and CDR2 is SVGIG (reference sequence). There are 10 residues in the CDR3. V was shortened by 4 bases and J by 14 bases, with 12 bases between the two germline ends. Full variable domain (outside the CDR3, taken from reference TRBV30 and TRBJ2-1): SQTIHQWPATLVQPVGSPLSLECTVEGTSNPNLYWYRQAAGRGLQLLFYSVGIGQISSEVPQNLSASRPQDRQFILSSKKLLLSDSGFYLCAWTGTKEFFGPGTRLTVL.

This sequence joins TRBV4-1 and TRBJ2-2; 9 bases match TRBD2. J lost 7 bases, V lost 4 bases, and 10 bases had no gene match. This CDR3 contains 16 residues. Germline V gene data show CDR1 as MGHRA and CDR2 as YSYEKL. CDR3 amino acids: CASSLGTSPGGGELFF. Written as DNA, the CDR3 is TGCGCCAGCAGCCTAGGGACTAGCCCGGGTGGCGGGGAGCTGTTTTTT.

Only a few counts were recorded for this clone. This sequence joins TRBV6-5 and TRBJ1-1, with 9 bases fitting TRBD1. Trimming cost V 2 bases and J 6 bases; bases outside gene matches: 7. The CDR3 totals 15 residues. Germline CDR1 MNHEY, CDR2 SVGAGI. The CDR3 spells CASSYQRQGVAEAFF. In nucleotides, the CDR3 is TGTGCCAGCAGTTACCAACGACAGGGGGTTGCTGAAGCTTTCTTT.

The rearrangement joins TRBV27 to TRBJ2-3, with 13 bases that match TRBD2. The trim removed 6 bases at V and 3 bases at J, leaving 3 bases unmatched. This CDR3 has 15 amino acids. In germline, CDR1 is MNHEY, CDR2 SMNVEV (reference sequence). Written as DNA, the CDR3 is TGTGCCAGCAGCACTAGCGGGAGGGGGACAGATACGCAGTATTTT. The encoded protein is CASSTSGRGTDTQYF.

The J gene is TRBJ2-3, the V gene TRBV5-1, with TRBD1 identical over 7 bases. The CDR3 consists of 13 residues. CDR1 and CDR2 (germline): SGHRS, YFSETQ. With V trimmed by 4 bases and J by 6 bases, 5 bases remained unmatched. As DNA, the CDR3 is TGCGCCAGCAGCAGTACAGGGGCCGATACGCAGTATTTT. Encoded protein: CASSSTGADTQYF. Full variable domain (missing parts from reference TRBV5-1 and TRBJ2-3): KAGVTQTPRYLIKTRGQQVTLSCSPISGHRSVSWYQQTPGQGLQFLFEYFSETQRNKGNFPGRFSGRQFSNSRSEMNVSTLELGDSALYLCASSSTGADTQYFGPGTRLTVL.

The rearrangement links TRBV23-1 to TRBJ1-1; D is uncertain. TRBV23-1 is sorted into the ORF group, with uncertain function. This CDR3 has 13 residues. CDR3 DNA: TGCGCAAGGGTTAAGTGTAGCGGCACTGAAGCTTTCTTT. It is translated as CARVKCSGTEAFF.

This sequence joins TRBV4-1 and TRBJ1-2; D call uncertain. The CDR3 is 15 residues long. Trimming stripped 0 bases from V and 8 bases from J, with 16 bases between. Germline CDR1 is MGHRA and CDR2 is YSYEKL. CDR3: CASSQDLTPLRGYTF. In DNA form, the CDR3 reads TGCGCCAGCAGCCAAGATCTTACGCCCCTCAGGGGCTACACCTTC.

The sample holds one count of this clone. This chain joins TRBV7-9 and TRBJ1-3; D is uncertain. The CDR3 contains 13 residues. Trimming stripped 5 bases from V and 4 bases from J, with 9 bases between. The germline V gene encodes CDR1 SEHNR and CDR2 FQNEAQ (reference sequence). CDR3 protein: CASSIVSGNTIYF. In DNA form, the CDR3 reads TGTGCCAGCAGCATAGTTTCGGGAAACACCATATATTTT.

V usage is TRBV30 and J usage is TRBJ2-7, with 13 bases aligning to TRBD2. Per germline, CDR1 GTSNPN and CDR2 SVGIG (reference sequence). The CDR3 totals 14 residues. The junction had 10 bases not matched to a gene; V was cut back by 4 bases and J by 10 bases. CDR3 nucleotide sequence: TGTGCCTGGACTTCCGGGACTAGCGGGATAGGTCAGTACTTC. Translating gives CAWTSGTSGIGQYF.

The chain couples TRBV29-1 to TRBJ1-2; 7 bases map to TRBD1. V lost 6 bases to trimming and J lost 4 bases; unmatched junction nucleotides: 5. The CDR3 is 12 residues long. From germline, CDR1 is SQVTM and CDR2 ANQGSEA. CDR3 protein: CSVSRDSYGYTF. The CDR3 coding sequence is TGCAGCGTGAGCCGGGACAGCTATGGCTACACCTTC.

This clone was seen ten or more times. The chain combines TRBV18 with TRBJ1-1, with TRBD1 identical over 10 bases. The CDR3 sequence is 17 residues long. V lost 5 bases and J lost 4; bases outside the gene matches: 13. In germline, CDR1 is KGHSH, CDR2 LQKENI. The CDR3 DNA is TGTGCCAGCTCATCCAAGACAGGGGGCGCAGGGGCCACTGAAGCTTTCTTT. Protein product: CASSSKTGGAGATEAFF. The whole variable domain, remainder taken from reference TRBV18 and TRBJ1-1, is NAGVMQNPRHLVRRRGQEARLRCSPMKGHSHVYWYRQLPEEGLKFMVYLQKENIIDESGMPKERFSAEFPKEGPSILRIQQVVRGDSAAYFCASSSKTGGAGATEAFFGQGTRLTVV.

The DNA of the CDR3 is TGTGCCAGCAGTTTCTCGGACAGGGAGGCGAGCACCTTC. Its translation: CASSFSDREASTF. This chain uses TRBV28 with TRBJ1-2; TRBD1 aligns across 8 bases. In germline, CDR1 is MDHEN, CDR2 SYDVKM. This CDR3 has 13 residues. The J segment lost 13 bases and the V segment lost 3 bases, leaving 10 bases of the junction unmatched.

The V gene is TRBV5-6, the J gene TRBJ1-1, with 7 bases that match TRBD1. The CDR3 extends over 12 amino acids. The ends lost 4 bases at V and 7 bases at J; junction bases unmatched: 4. CDR1 is SGHDT and CDR2 is YYEEEE in the germline V gene. This CDR3 reads CASSVQGVEAFF. As DNA, the CDR3 is TGTGCCAGCAGCGTGCAGGGGGTTGAAGCTTTCTTT.

This clone was picked up one time. The same CDR3 can be traced to other DNA sequences in this sample. The V call is TRBV20-1, the J call TRBJ2-7; D is possibly TRBD2 (6 bases). Germline lookup yields CDR1 DFQATT and CDR2 SNEGSKA (reference sequence). The V end was cut by 5 bases, the J end by 3 bases, with 8 bases between. The CDR3 has 11 residues. This CDR3 reads CSARENYEQYF. The CDR3 DNA follows: TGCAGTGCTCGGGAGAACTACGAGCAGTACTTC.

The chain is built from TRBV4-1 and TRBJ1-1; tentatively, D is TRBD1 (5 bases). CDR1 and CDR2 (germline): MGHRA, YSYEKL. CDR3 length equals 14 residues. Trimming left V 3 bases short and J 4 bases short, with 12 bases between. The CDR3 protein is CASSQSGLSTEAFF. CDR3 DNA: TGCGCCAGCAGCCAGTCAGGGTTAAGCACTGAAGCTTTCTTT.

The chain joins TRBV9 to TRBJ1-4, with D unresolved. Germline lookup yields CDR1 SGDLS and CDR2 YYNGEE. Trimming stripped 3 bases from V and 12 bases from J, with 12 bases between. The CDR3 runs 12 residues. In DNA, the CDR3 is TGTGCCAGCAGCGCCACAAGGAGTGAACTGTTTTTT. This codes for CASSATRSELFF. Together with reference TRBV9 and TRBJ1-4, the CDR3 gives the full variable domain: DSGVTQTPKHLITATGQRVTLRCSPRSGDLSVYWYQQSLDQGLQFLIQYYNGEERAKGNILERFSAQQFPDLHSELNLSSLELGDSALYFCASSATRSELFFGSGTQLSVL.